This T cell receptor (beta chain) was captured by sequencing in a study of shared clonotypes between healthy human individuals. Turning to this clone: What it binds is unknown.

V gave up 0 bases and J gave up 7 bases, with 12 bases separating them. The CDR3 extends over 14 amino acids. The V gene's germline CDR1 is GTSNPN and CDR2 SVGIG (reference sequence). Findings of the study overall: The donor pool, a small one, limited the genetic and exposure-history diversity represented. Naive CD4 clonotype sharing across a few donors was around 5%. Read depth was anticipated to influence clonotype sharing among donors. Non-shared clonotypes were found to have lower generation probabilities than the clonotypes that were shared by all four of the sorted-subset donors.

The repertoire was sequenced with immunoSEQ multiplex PCR; TCRdb's copy has only in-frame clones and lacks some. Of around 940,000 clones in the sample, 70% to 85% are singletons; the top ten hold over 1.3%. The sequence came from a man in his late teens or twenties in good health. The V and J genes are TRBV30 and TRBJ1-4; no clear D. What was sequenced was memory CD4+ T cells sorted from blood. The sample's subset: CD45RA-negative fraction. As DNA, the CDR3 is TGTGCCTGGAGTGTACAAACATGGAGTGAAAAACTGTTTTTT. It yields the protein CAWSVQTWSEKLFF.